Below, 18 T cell receptor beta chains from the same sample are listed, as sequenced in a study of molecular identifiers for immune sequencing clone quantification. Each CDR3 protein gets one entry after TCRdb re-called the PCR reads with MiXCR. The sample shows hundreds of thousands of distinct CDR3 sequences, about 20% of them seen only once. The sequenced sample consisted of naive CD8+ T cells from blood, with Jurkat cell RNA spiked in. Subset reported: FACS-sorted CD8+CD4-CCR7+CD45RA+ naive T cells. The source of these receptors is a human donor in good health. Some libraries in this study had Jurkat cell RNA spiked in.

This clonotype was detected ten times or more. The chain recombines TRBV5-1 with TRBJ2-3, with a tentative D call TRBD2 (5 bases). Germline assignment: CDR1 SGHRS and CDR2 YFSETQ. V shed 0 bases and J shed 2 bases, with 13 bases lying between them. The CDR3 totals 16 residues. In DNA, the CDR3 is TGCGCCAGCAGCTTGGGTGTTAGCGCACCCACAGATACGCAGTATTTT. This codes for CASSLGVSAPTDTQYF.

This clonotype was seen a few times. The chain is built from TRBV6-1 and TRBJ2-7, with unresolved D. The CDR3 runs 14 residues. The ends were cut back, 4 bases at V and 3 bases at J, with 13 bases in the middle. Germline V gives CDR1 MNHNS, CDR2 SASEGT. The CDR3 is CASSVDLWYYEQYF. The CDR3 DNA sequence: TGTGCCAGCAGTGTCGACCTCTGGTACTACGAGCAGTACTTC.

The chain joins TRBV19 to TRBJ2-5; 8 bases agree with TRBD1. Germline V gene data show CDR1 as LNHDA and CDR2 as SQIVND (reference sequence). V was pared by 7 bases and J by 5 bases, with 9 bases of the junction left unmatched. This CDR3 contains 14 residues. CDR3 sequence reads: CASKSQGAVETQYF. The CDR3, as DNA: TGTGCCAGTAAAAGTCAGGGGGCGGTGGAGACCCAGTACTTC.

With regard to this clonotype: A much more abundant neighbour one base away suggests this may be a read error. V is TRBV7-9 and J is TRBJ1-1, with 12 positions matching TRBD1. The CDR3 is 14 residues long. The germline gives CDR1 SEHNR, CDR2 FQNEAQ (reference sequence). Trimming cost V 8 bases and J 10 bases; bases outside gene matches: 11. CDR3 in DNA: TGTGCCAGCGGCCAAGGGACAGGGGGCTATCCAGCTTTCTTT. Protein sequence: CASGQGTGGYPAFF.

This clonotype has at least ten counts. This sequence joins TRBV11-2 and TRBJ2-1; TRBD2 might be the D (5 bases). CDR3 length: 13 amino acids. Germline V gives CDR1 SGHAT, CDR2 FQNNGV. V lost 4 bases and J 12 bases, leaving 16 bases between the germline ends. The CDR3 spells CASSSPLEDRQFF. The CDR3 nucleotides are TGTGCCAGCAGCTCCCCCTTGGAGGACCGGCAGTTCTTC.

This clonotype was recorded many times. This chain joins TRBV24-1 and TRBJ2-7; no firm D call. The CDR3 loop spans 11 amino acids. The germline V gene encodes CDR1 KGHDR and CDR2 SFDVKD. V lost 9 bases, J lost 0 bases, and 5 bases lay in between. CDR3 sequence: CATGDSYEQYF. Here the CDR3 DNA reads TGTGCCACCGGGGACTCCTACGAGCAGTACTTC.

This clonotype occurred once. This CDR3 fails to terminate in the conserved phenylalanine or tryptophan, so it likely reflects a read error. The genes are TRBV10-3 and TRBJ2-2; no clear D gene. The CDR3 totals 12 residues. V shed 7 bases and J shed 2 bases, with 5 bases lying between them. Germline V gene data show CDR1 as ENHRY and CDR2 as SYGVKD. The CDR3 bases are TGTGCCATCATGACCAACACCGGGGAGCTGTTTCTT. Protein: CAIMTNTGELFL.

As regards this clonotype: A read error is possible here, since a much larger clone lies one base away. This rearrangement joins TRBV19 to TRBJ2-5; D might be TRBD1 or TRBD2, each matching 5 bases. The germline V gene has CDR1 LNHDA and CDR2 SQIVND (reference sequence). Trimming took 10 bases from V and 5 from J, leaving 17 bases between them. The CDR3 has 13 residues. The CDR3 loop reads CATADGAPETQYF. CDR3 in DNA: TGTGCCACCGCGGACGGGGCCCCGGAGACCCAGTACTTC.

This clonotype was counted ten times or more. The rearrangement joins TRBV7-9 to TRBJ2-3; D may be TRBD1 or TRBD2 (6 bases each). Germline loops: CDR1 SEHNR, CDR2 FQNEAQ (reference sequence). There are 15 residues in the CDR3. Trimming stripped 5 bases from V and 0 bases from J, with 12 bases between. CDR3 in amino acids: CASSPVGGSTDTQYF. CDR3 sequence (DNA): TGTGCCAGCAGCCCAGTAGGGGGGAGCACAGATACGCAGTATTTT.

At least ten counts were recorded for this clonotype. The chain combines TRBV4-2 with TRBJ2-3; D is undetermined. The CDR3 runs 13 residues. With 6 bases removed from V and 7 bases from J, the gap between germline ends came to 14 bases. The germline CDR1 and CDR2 sequences are LGHNA and YNFKEQ. In DNA, the CDR3 is TGTGCCAGCAGACCCTCGGCCGACCATACGCAGTATTTT. Protein: CASRPSADHTQYF.

In its sample, this clonotype was seen many times. This chain joins TRBV4-2 and TRBJ2-7; 10 bases align to TRBD1. This CDR3 is 15 amino acids long. Germline V gene data show CDR1 as LGHNA and CDR2 as YNFKEQ. J was trimmed by 3 bases and V by 1 base; bases with no gene match: 3. CDR3 DNA: TGTGCCAGCAGCCAAGGATGGGACAGGGGCTACGAGCAGTACTTC. This translates into CASSQGWDRGYEQYF.

This clonotype was seen a few times. The chain employs TRBV7-3 and TRBJ2-5; TRBD1 or TRBD2 may be the D gene (6 bases each). Trimming stripped 0 bases from V and 2 bases from J, with 16 bases between. Germline lookup yields CDR1 SGHTA and CDR2 FQGTGA. The CDR3 contains 17 residues. The CDR3 sequence: CASSLTAGAGLQETQYF. Written as DNA, the CDR3 is TGTGCCAGCAGCTTAACGGCAGGGGCGGGGTTACAAGAGACCCAGTACTTC.

This clonotype has only one observation. A read error may be the cause here, since a much bigger clone is one base away. Because it lacks the conserved phenylalanine or tryptophan at the end, this CDR3 is likely a read error. The CDR3 region is CASSSRPFTDTQYS. DNA of the CDR3: TGTGCCAGCAGTTCAAGGCCCTTCACAGATACGCAGTATTCT. V gene TRBV27 combines with J gene TRBJ2-3; no reliable D call. The CDR3 sequence is 14 residues long. Germline assignment: CDR1 MNHEY and CDR2 SMNVEV (reference sequence). Trimming cost V 4 bases and J 2 bases, with 10 bases left between them.

This clonotype was seen repeatedly, ten times or more. The chain is built from TRBV12-3 or TRBV12-4 and TRBJ1-1, with no clear D. The CDR3 contains 12 residues. The ends were cut back, 6 bases at V and 8 bases at J, with 13 bases in the middle. The DNA of the CDR3 is TGTGCCAGCAGACCAGCTCTTGGGGAAGCTTTCTTT. It translates to CASRPALGEAFF.

A note on this clonotype: A clone one base away is much larger, so this may be a read error. The CDR3 coding sequence is TGTGTCTCCGCGGTGGGCTACGAGCAGTACTTC. Protein: CVSAVGYEQYF. This chain connects TRBV6-2 or TRBV6-3 to TRBJ2-7; D is ambiguous. CDR1 is MNHEY, CDR2 SVGEGT, per germline. This CDR3 has 11 amino acids.

This clonotype has just a few counts. The chain employs TRBV7-3 and TRBJ2-7; 7 bases line up with TRBD1. The CDR3 spans 15 residues. Unmatched junction bases numbered 17, after V lost 3 bases and J lost 12 bases. Germline-derived CDR1 and CDR2 are SGHTA and FQGTGA. CDR3 nucleotides: TGTGCCAGCAGCTTCTACCTCCGGGATCCCGAGGGGGCGTACTTC. It encodes CASSFYLRDPEGAYF.

This clonotype was seen at least ten times. The chain employs TRBV6-1 and TRBJ2-5; perhaps TRBD2 as D (5 bases). Trimming shortened V by 4 bases and J by 5 bases, and 11 bases separated the two germline ends. The CDR3 has 13 amino acids. CDR1 and CDR2 (germline): MNHNS, SASEGT. The CDR3 DNA reads TGTGCCAGCAGTGTCCGGGGAATGGAGACCCAGTACTTC. It yields the protein CASSVRGMETQYF.

The chain uses TRBV5-6 and TRBJ2-7; 9 nucleotides line up with TRBD1. CDR1 is SGHDT and CDR2 is YYEEEE in the germline V gene. The CDR3 spans 14 residues. The V segment lost 4 bases and the J segment 5 bases; nucleotides outside the gene matches: 7. The CDR3 sequence: CASSGGDRADEQYF. The DNA for the CDR3 is TGTGCCAGCAGCGGAGGGGACAGGGCCGACGAGCAGTACTTC. The full variable domain, in which reference TRBV5-6 and TRBJ2-7 provide the parts outside the CDR3, is DAGVTQSPTHLIKTRGQQVTLRCSPKSGHDTVSWYQQALGQGPQFIFQYYEEEERQRGNFPDRFSGHQFPNYSSELNVNALLLGDSALYLCASSGGDRADEQYFGPGTRLTVT.